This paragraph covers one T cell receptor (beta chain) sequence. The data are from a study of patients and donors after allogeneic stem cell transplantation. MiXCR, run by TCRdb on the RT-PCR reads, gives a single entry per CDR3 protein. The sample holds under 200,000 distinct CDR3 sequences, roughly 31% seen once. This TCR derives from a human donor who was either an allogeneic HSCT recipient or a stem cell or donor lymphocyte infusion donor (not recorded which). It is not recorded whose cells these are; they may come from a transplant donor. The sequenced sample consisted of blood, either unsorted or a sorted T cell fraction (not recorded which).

The DNA for the CDR3 is TGTGCCTGGGGGGTCTCCTACGAGCAGTACTTC. It codes for CAWGVSYEQYF. The rearrangement joins TRBV30 to TRBJ2-7; D gene ambiguous. Trimming stripped 5 bases from V and 0 bases from J, with 5 bases between. The germline V gene has CDR1 GTSNPN and CDR2 SVGIG (reference sequence). This CDR3 contains 11 residues.